This entry concerns a single T cell receptor beta chain. The antigen it binds to is not known. Base qualities are missing; no much larger clone stands one base away. The junction shows trimming of 7 bases on V and 0 bases on J, plus 13 bases between the germline ends. Taken from the germline V gene (reference sequence), the CDR1 and CDR2 loops are LNHDA and SQIVND. From the cysteine up to the phenylalanine, the CDR3 has a length of 15 residues. The only DNA kept is the CDR3, 45 bases in frame from the first base. At diagnosis, peripheral blood, uninvolved tumor-adjacent lung and tumor were collected and stored as a combination of fresh-frozen and FFPE material. For TCR repertoire profiling, blood samples were analyzed as peripheral blood mononuclear cells. The immunoSEQ Assay was used to sequence TCR beta CDR3 regions from DNA. Concerning the study's data processing: T cell density was computed as TCR beta template counts normalized to usable DNA estimated by amplifying housekeeping genes. Richness was estimated with the preseqR package, extrapolating to 400,000 templates for PBMC samples and 120,000 templates for tissue samples. Clonality was defined by subtracting Pielou's evenness from one. Tissue-enriched TCRs were identified through differential abundance testing performed on productive amino-acid clonotypes, with a minimum total count of 5 and an alpha of 0.1. The Jaccard Index and the Morisita Overlap Index were used to quantify repertoire overlap between compartments. GLIPH grouped TCR beta CDR3s together with public tetramer-defined viral CDR3s, and a viral motif had to include at least three viral sequences and also show V-gene enrichment. TCRdb took this table from immuneACCESS and kept in-frame rearrangements with V and J called. Such tables lack part of the clones; where checked against another copy, unresolved V genes explain under half of the gap, and the rest is unexplained. From that table come the V and J calls and clone size; the DNA was used to work out D and trimming. This sample holds roughly 30,000 clones; about 80% were observed only once. The top ten clonotypes cover 5% to 6.5% of the sample.

This entry comes from a study of T cells in localized non-small cell lung cancer (dated by TCRdb to about 2020). At the level of the whole study: Comparing tumors with uninvolved tumor-adjacent lungs, the study looked at the T cell repertoires of about 240 patients with early-stage NSCLC. All 236 NSCLC patients in the cohort were treatment-naive and had localized lung tumors that were resected. Of the NSCLC patients, roughly 130 were male and roughly 110 were female, and the mean age was about 69 years. Here is what the overall study found, with its caveats: Higher blood T cell density associated with longer overall survival, while higher adjacent-lung clonality associated with shorter survival. Because multi-region tumor sequencing was not done, intratumor heterogeneity could not be ruled out. A median of around 62 of the top 100 tumor clones turned up in the paired uninvolved adjacent lung, and about 28 of those clones also ranked among the top 100 of that same adjacent lung. Uninvolved tumor-adjacent lung showed the highest T cell clonality, higher than tumor, which suggests more focused antigenic responses in the uninvolved tumor-adjacent lung. Because the study design was exploratory, TCR variables were selected using unadjusted p-values without false-discovery rate correction.

Recombination linked TRBV19 to TRBJ1-3; no D segment can be confidently identified. The sequence derives from a man aged 40 to 70 with stage III lung adenocarcinoma. The material was peripheral blood mononuclear cells, obtained before any cancer treatment. The DNA reads as follows: TGTGCCAGTACTACCGACATCTCCTCTGGAAACACCATATATTTT. Translation gives CASTTDISSGNTIYF.